This T cell receptor beta chain was identified in a study of T cell responses to AZD1222 COVID-19 vaccine. Overall study findings and caveats: Elevations in Spike-specific TCR breadth and depth followed administration of two AZD1222 doses. The study reported that nearly half of spike-specific TCRs target unmutated variant regions.

Comments on this clone: The antigen is unknown.

Trimming removed 2 bases from V and 4 bases from J, with 14 bases in between. Germline lookup yields CDR1 SGHTA and CDR2 FQGNSA. The CDR3 has 15 amino acids. Data came from immunoSEQ multiplex PCR; TCRdb stores just in-frame clones and leaves some out. The data show over 100,000 clones, with just over 85% seen just once and 20% to 25% held by the top ten. The receptor was isolated from an adult in good health. This material consisted of peripheral blood, taken on day 0 of AZD1222 vaccination. The chain employs TRBV7-2 and TRBJ2-5; D not certain. The chain's CDR3 is CASSLFVQLSETQYF. DNA for the CDR3: TGTGCCAGCAGCTTATTTGTCCAGCTTTCAGAGACCCAGTACTTC.